This passage covers 21 T cell receptor beta chains from one sample sequenced in a study of T cell responses to AZD1222 COVID-19 vaccine. Using immunoSEQ multiplex PCR, the repertoire was profiled, and TCRdb retains in-frame clones only, with some absent. Counted here are more than 100,000 clones, around nine tenths occurring once; the ten biggest clones make up 3.5% to 4.5%. Sequencing used peripheral blood, obtained on day 0 of AZD1222 vaccination. The receptors here all came from an adult in good health.

The table lists this clone with a few counts. The chain joins TRBV2 to TRBJ2-5, with TRBD2 matching over 9 bases. The V segment lost 4 bases and the J segment 5 bases; nucleotides outside the gene matches: 5. Germline V gene data show CDR1 as SNHLY and CDR2 as FYNNEI. CDR3 length equals 14 residues. CDR3 amino acids: CASSGLAGVETQYF. CDR3 coding DNA: TGTGCCAGCAGTGGATTAGCGGGAGTGGAGACCCAGTACTTC.

CDR3 DNA: TGTGCCAGTAGTATTGGGGGGTACTTAAGCAATCAGCCCCAGCATTTT. This translates into CASSIGGYLSNQPQHF. This chain joins TRBV19 and TRBJ1-5; TRBD1 is a possible D gene (5 bases). The CDR3 runs to 16 residues. Deletions cut 3 bases from V and 1 base from J, with 13 bases between. CDR1 and CDR2 (germline): LNHDA, SQIVND (reference sequence).

V and J are TRBV18 and TRBJ1-2; D call uncertain. V gave up 1 base and J gave up 4 bases, with 10 bases separating them. CDR1 and CDR2 from the germline V gene are KGHSH and LQKENI. The CDR3 totals 14 residues. The CDR3 loop reads CASSPRESPYGYTF. DNA for the CDR3: TGTGCCAGCTCACCACGGGAGAGCCCCTATGGCTACACCTTC.

The chain recombines TRBV5-8 with TRBJ1-5, with no clear D. This CDR3 has 13 residues. Deletions cut 0 bases from V and 6 bases from J, with 7 bases between. The germline gives CDR1 SGHTS, CDR2 YDEGEE. CDR3 sequence (DNA): TGTGCCAGCAGCTTGGATTTTTTTCAGCCCCAGCATTTT. Protein: CASSLDFFQPQHF.

The gene calls are TRBV5-1 and TRBJ1-1; maybe TRBD1 (6 bases). V was trimmed by 2 bases and J by 1 base, leaving 15 bases between them. The V gene's germline CDR1 is SGHRS and CDR2 YFSETQ. The CDR3 consists of 16 residues. CDR3 protein: CASSLREQGSNTEAFF. The CDR3 DNA is TGCGCCAGCAGCTTAAGGGAACAGGGTTCGAACACTGAAGCTTTCTTT. Based on the CDR3 plus reference TRBV5-1 and TRBJ1-1, the full variable domain is KAGVTQTPRYLIKTRGQQVTLSCSPISGHRSVSWYQQTPGQGLQFLFEYFSETQRNKGNFPGRFSGRQFSNSRSEMNVSTLELGDSALYLCASSLREQGSNTEAFFGQGTRLTVV.

The V and J genes are TRBV12-5 and TRBJ2-7; TRBD2 matches at 9 bases. CDR3 length equals 21 residues. Losses at the gene ends were 2 bases for V and 2 bases for J; bases not matched to a gene: 22. CDR1 LGHNT and CDR2 FRNRAP come from the germline V gene. The CDR3 region has the DNA TGTGCTAGTGGTTTGCGAGTTATTCCGGGACTAGCAGGCCAAAAAGCCTACGAGCAGTACTTC. Translating gives CASGLRVIPGLAGQKAYEQYF. The entire variable domain, with the rest obtained from reference TRBV12-5 and TRBJ2-7, is as follows: DARVTQTPRHKVTEMGQEVTMRCQPILGHNTVFWYRQTMMQGLELLAYFRNRAPLDDSGMPKDRFSAEMPDATLATLKIQPSEPRDSAVYFCASGLRVIPGLAGQKAYEQYFGPGTRLTVT.

The chain employs TRBV11-3 and TRBJ2-2, with a tentative D call TRBD1 (6 bases). Germline V gene data show CDR1 as SGHNT and CDR2 as YENEEA. The V end lost 5 bases, the J end lost 4 bases, and 11 bases lay between the germline ends. This CDR3 is 14 amino acids long. In nucleotides, the CDR3 is TGTGCCAGCAGCAAAACAGGGATCACCGGGGAGCTGTTTTTT. Translated, it gives CASSKTGITGELFF. Full variable domain (rest looked up from reference TRBV11-3 and TRBJ2-2): EAGVVQSPRYKIIEKKQPVAFWCNPISGHNTLYWYLQNLGQGPELLIRYENEEAVDDSQLPKDRFSAERLKGVDSTLKIQPAELGDSAVYLCASSKTGITGELFFGEGSRLTVL.

The V gene is TRBV6-4, the J gene TRBJ1-5; D gene ambiguous. This CDR3 spans 13 amino acids. The V and J ends lost 4 bases and 0 bases respectively, with 4 bases between them. Per germline, CDR1 MRHNA and CDR2 SNTAGT. CDR3 DNA: TGTGCCAGCAGTGTAAGTAGCAATCAGCCCCAGCATTTT. Translating gives CASSVSSNQPQHF.

The rearrangement uses TRBV28 and TRBJ2-1, with 14 bases identical to TRBD2. CDR1 is MDHEN, CDR2 SYDVKM, per germline. J gave up 1 base and V 2 bases, and 7 bases lay outside the gene matches. This CDR3 contains 19 residues. The CDR3 is CASSLRLGTSGGSYNEQFF. The CDR3, as DNA: TGTGCCAGCAGTTTACGCTTGGGGACTAGCGGGGGTTCCTACAATGAGCAGTTCTTC. The full variable domain, in which reference TRBV28 and TRBJ2-1 provide the parts outside the CDR3, is DVKVTQSSRYLVKRTGEKVFLECVQDMDHENMFWYRQDPGLGLRLIYFSYDVKMKEKGDIPEGYSVSREKKERFSLILESASTNQTSMYLCASSLRLGTSGGSYNEQFFGPGTRLTVL.

The rearrangement uses TRBV6-5 and TRBJ1-2; weak D call: TRBD1 (5 bases). The V end was cut by 5 bases, the J end by 5 bases, with 15 bases between. Germline V gene sequence: CDR1 MNHEY, CDR2 SVGAGI. This CDR3 is 14 amino acids long. CDR3 bases: TGTGCCAGCAGTAATACTCCGCAGGGATATGGCTACACCTTC. Translation gives CASSNTPQGYGYTF.

The chain employs TRBV20-1 and TRBJ1-3; a weak D match, TRBD1 (5 bases). V lost 3 bases, J lost 5 bases, and 14 bases lay in between. The CDR3 totals 14 residues. The germline V gene encodes CDR1 DFQATT and CDR2 SNEGSKA (reference sequence). The CDR3 DNA sequence: TGCAGTGCTAGTGGTCAGGGAGGGAGAAACACCATATATTTT. This translates into CSASGQGGRNTIYF.

V is TRBV24-1 and J is TRBJ2-1; TRBD1 aligns across 7 bases. The V and J ends lost 4 bases and 4 bases, in that order; junction bases with no gene match: 6. Germline-derived CDR1 and CDR2 are KGHDR and SFDVKD. CDR3 length: 15 residues. For the CDR3, the DNA is TGTGCCACCAGTGACACGGGACAGTTTTACAATGAGCAGTTCTTC. It yields the protein CATSDTGQFYNEQFF.

This clone was found once. The V call is TRBV29-1, the J call TRBJ2-7; TRBD1 aligns across 9 bases. Germline V gene sequence: CDR1 SQVTM, CDR2 ANQGSEA. The J segment lost 2 bases and the V segment lost 4 bases, leaving 6 bases of the junction unmatched. The CDR3 loop spans 14 amino acids. CDR3 nucleotide sequence: TGCAGCGTTGTGGGACAGGGCAGGCCCTACGAGCAGTACTTC. Translation: CSVVGQGRPYEQYF.

The chain links TRBV7-7 to TRBJ2-5; TRBD2 matches 8 bases. The ends lost 3 bases at V and 1 base at J; junction bases unmatched: 7. The CDR3 runs to 16 residues. Looked up from germline, CDR1 is SSHAT and CDR2 is FNYEAQ (reference sequence). The CDR3, as DNA: TGTGCCAGCAGCTTCGCCCGGGGGGGGACCCAAGAGACCCAGTACTTC. Translating gives CASSFARGGTQETQYF.

The chain has TRBV6-1 and TRBJ1-4; 10 bases align to TRBD1. J lost 8 bases, V lost 2 bases, and 5 bases had no gene match. From germline, CDR1 is MNHNS and CDR2 SASEGT. This CDR3 is 15 amino acids long. The CDR3 DNA follows: TGTGCCAGCAGTGAATATGGGACAGGGGTGGAAAAACTGTTTTTT. Protein product: CASSEYGTGVEKLFF.

This clone was observed once. The gene calls are TRBV28 and TRBJ2-1; D unresolved. The CDR3 is 16 amino acids. V was trimmed by 1 base and J by 5 bases, leaving 15 bases between them. The V gene's germline CDR1 is MDHEN and CDR2 SYDVKM. CDR3 DNA: TGTGCCAGCAGTTTATTAAGTCGTAGGGCAGACAATGAGCAGTTCTTC. Translating it yields CASSLLSRRADNEQFF.

This clone was detected a few times. J is TRBJ1-2 and V is TRBV7-8; 9 nucleotides line up with TRBD1. The J segment lost 2 bases and the V segment lost 4 bases, leaving 5 bases of the junction unmatched. The length of the CDR3 is 15 residues. CDR1 and CDR2 (germline): SGHVS, FQNEAQ. The DNA of the CDR3 is TGTGCCAGCAGCTACCTACAGGGGGCGAACTATGGCTACACCTTC. Translated, it gives CASSYLQGANYGYTF. Looking up the rest from reference TRBV7-8 and TRBJ1-2 gives the full variable domain: GAGVSQSPRYKVAKRGQDVALRCDPISGHVSLFWYQQALGQGPEFLTYFQNEAQLDKSGLPSDRFFAERPEGSVSTLKIQRTQQEDSAVYLCASSYLQGANYGYTFGSGTRLTVV.

The rearrangement joins TRBV7-2 to TRBJ1-6; no reliable D call. Trimming left V 3 bases short and J 5 bases short, with 11 bases between. Germline loops: CDR1 SGHTA, CDR2 FQGNSA. This CDR3 has 15 residues. In nucleotides, the CDR3 is TGTGCCAGCAGCTTTACCGGGAATGATAATTCACCCCTCCACTTT. Its protein product is CASSFTGNDNSPLHF. Complete variable domain (other parts from reference TRBV7-2 and TRBJ1-6): GAGVSQSPSNKVTEKGKDVELRCDPISGHTALYWYRQSLGQGLEFLIYFQGNSAPDKSGLPSDRFSAERTGGSVSTLTIQRTQQEDSAVYLCASSFTGNDNSPLHFGNGTRLTVT.

This chain uses TRBV9 with TRBJ2-7, with 10 positions matching TRBD2. This CDR3 has 14 amino acids. Germline CDR1 reads SGDLS; CDR2 reads YYNGEE. The J segment lost 12 bases and the V segment lost 3 bases, leaving 12 bases of the junction unmatched. CDR3 coding DNA: TGTGCCAGCAGCGAGGGTAGCGGGGGGAATCGGGTGTACTTC. It codes for CASSEGSGGNRVYF.

The CDR3 DNA follows: TGTGCCAGCAGTCAAGGGAGCGGGGAGCTGTTTTTT. This codes for CASSQGSGELFF. The chain combines TRBV12-3 or TRBV12-4 with TRBJ2-2, with a possible D match to TRBD2 (5 bases). The length of the CDR3 is 12 residues. With 5 bases removed from V and 7 bases from J, the gap between germline ends came to 8 bases.

The genes are TRBV10-3 and TRBJ2-7, with D perhaps matching TRBD2 (7 bases). Germline loops: CDR1 ENHRY, CDR2 SYGVKD. The ends were cut back, 4 bases at V and 3 bases at J, with 13 bases in the middle. The CDR3 runs to 14 residues. CDR3 in amino acids: CAISGTAGLYEQYF. The DNA of the CDR3 is TGTGCCATCAGTGGGACAGCGGGGCTCTACGAGCAGTACTTC.